This T cell receptor (beta chain) was obtained from a study of cytomegalovirus exposure and HLA in healthy donors. As to this clone: Antigen unknown.

This CDR3 contains 14 residues. The V end lost 1 base, the J end lost 4 bases, and 9 bases lay between the germline ends. Germline V CDR1 and CDR2: SGHRS, YFSETQ. Overall study findings and caveats: A prior analysis recorded that most TCR beta V segments were productive about 90% or about 30% of the time.

Vbeta (60) and Jbeta (13) primers were used in the PCR. Using immunoSEQ multiplex PCR, the repertoire was profiled, and TCRdb retains in-frame clones only, with some absent. The sample lists 90,000 to 140,000 clones, about four fifths occurring once. The sequenced sample consisted of PBMCs. This TCR derives from a man aged 25 to 40 in good health and CMV-seronegative. This chain links TRBV5-1 with TRBJ2-1; D perhaps matches TRBD1 (6 bases). The CDR3 is CASSLTTGYNEQFF. CDR3 sequence (DNA): TGCGCCAGCAGCTTGACCACAGGGTACAATGAGCAGTTCTTC.